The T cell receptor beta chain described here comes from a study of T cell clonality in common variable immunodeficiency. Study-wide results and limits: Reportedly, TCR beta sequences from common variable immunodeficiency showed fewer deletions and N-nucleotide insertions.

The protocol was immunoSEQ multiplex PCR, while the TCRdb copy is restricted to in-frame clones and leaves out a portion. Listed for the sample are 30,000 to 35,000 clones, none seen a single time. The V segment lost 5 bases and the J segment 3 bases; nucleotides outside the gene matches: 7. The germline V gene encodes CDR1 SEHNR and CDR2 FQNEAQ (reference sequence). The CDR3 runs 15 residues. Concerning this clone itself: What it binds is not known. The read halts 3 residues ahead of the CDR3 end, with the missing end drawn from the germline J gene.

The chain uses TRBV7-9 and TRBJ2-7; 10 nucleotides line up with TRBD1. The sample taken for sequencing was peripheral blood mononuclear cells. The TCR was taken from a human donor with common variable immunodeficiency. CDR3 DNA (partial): TGTGCCAGCAGCCCCGGGACAGGGGTAGTCTACGAG. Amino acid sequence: CASSPGTGVVYE. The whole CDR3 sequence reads CASSPGTGVVYEQYF.